The T cell receptor beta chain described here comes from a study of T-cell reconstitution after alpha-beta-depleted transplantation in children. Germline V gene lookup returns CDR1 SGHAT and CDR2 FQNNGV. The V end lost 7 bases, the J end lost 8 bases, and 23 bases lay between the germline ends. The length of the CDR3 is 15 residues. Using unique molecular identifiers, the investigators prepared the TCRbeta library. In TCRdb, the PCR reads were re-called with MiXCR into one record per CDR3 protein. The table includes about 500,000 distinct CDR3 sequences, less than 35% detected once. The sequenced sample was PBMCs from the stem cell graft donor, obtained from the stem cell graft. The receptor comes from a human donor who donated a stem cell graft to a child with aplastic anemia. The V and J genes are TRBV11-2 and TRBJ1-2; D possibly corresponds to TRBD1 (6 bases). The CDR3 DNA sequence: TGTGCCAGCACCCTTCGGTGGGGGGCGTCTAAAGGCTACACCTTC. Translated: CASTLRWGASKGYTF.